Listed below are T cell receptor beta chains from one sample, sequenced in a study of blood T cell repertoires in COVID-19. The table came from immunoSEQ multiplex PCR; TCRdb's copy has only in-frame clones and leaves some out. In the table there are some 340,000 clones, roughly 80% of which are singletons. The source material was PBMCs or T cells enriched from blood (not recorded which). The receptors originated from a woman between 50 and 59 years old who had recovered from COVID-19. CDR3s include the opening cysteine and the closing phenylalanine or tryptophan. Fields, in order: J gene, D gene, V gene, clone size, CDR3 protein, CDR3 DNA. D genes are given only for firm matches. Size values are once, few and many counts, or a class for expanded clones, and some rows have none.

J gene: TRBJ1-2; D gene: NA; V gene: TRBV6-2/TRBV6-3; clone size: NA; CDR3 protein: CASSPPRGAGYGYTF; CDR3 DNA: TGTGCCAGCAGCCCCCCGCGGGGCGCGGGCTATGGCTACACCTTC
J gene: TRBJ1-1; D gene: NA; V gene: TRBV28; clone size: NA; CDR3 protein: CASTLTGNTEAFF; CDR3 DNA: TGTGCCAGCACTTTGACAGGGAACACTGAAGCTTTCTTT
J gene: TRBJ2-1; D gene: TRBD2; V gene: TRBV27; clone size: NA; CDR3 protein: CASRGSGRAVNEQFF; CDR3 DNA: TGTGCCAGCAGGGGGAGCGGGAGGGCCGTTAATGAGCAGTTCTTC
J gene: TRBJ2-3; D gene: TRBD2; V gene: TRBV23-1; clone size: once; CDR3 protein: CASDPWEGTDTQYF; CDR3 DNA: TGCGCCAGCGACCCTTGGGAGGGGACAGATACGCAGTATTTT
J gene: TRBJ1-2; D gene: NA; V gene: TRBV14; clone size: few; CDR3 protein: CASSQDLRQPPYGYTF; CDR3 DNA: TGTGCCAGCAGCCAAGACCTCCGACAGCCGCCCTATGGCTACACCTTC
J gene: TRBJ1-2; D gene: NA; V gene: TRBV28; clone size: NA; CDR3 protein: CASRAGGSNYGYTF; CDR3 DNA: TGTGCCAGCAGGGCGGGGGGAAGTAACTATGGCTACACCTTC
J gene: TRBJ2-2; D gene: TRBD2; V gene: TRBV6-5; clone size: NA; CDR3 protein: CASSYSSGRVTGELFF; CDR3 DNA: TGTGCCAGCAGTTACTCTAGCGGGAGGGTCACCGGGGAGCTGTTTTTT
J gene: TRBJ1-5; D gene: NA; V gene: TRBV6-5; clone size: many; CDR3 protein: CASSYSRGNQPQHF; CDR3 DNA: TGTGCCAGCAGTTACTCCCGGGGCAATCAGCCCCAGCATTTT
J gene: TRBJ2-7; D gene: NA; V gene: TRBV13; clone size: NA; CDR3 protein: CASSLGGRKEQYF; CDR3 DNA: TGTGCCAGCAGCTTAGGGGGGAGAAAAGAGCAGTACTTC
J gene: TRBJ1-1; D gene: NA; V gene: TRBV6-2/TRBV6-3; clone size: NA; CDR3 protein: CASSYHGRTEAFF; CDR3 DNA: TGTGCCAGCAGTTACCACGGGAGAACTGAAGCTTTCTTT
J gene: TRBJ2-1; D gene: NA; V gene: TRBV7-9; clone size: NA; CDR3 protein: CASSSSEQFF; CDR3 DNA: TGTGCCAGCAGCTCCAGTGAGCAGTTCTTC
J gene: TRBJ2-4; D gene: TRBD2; V gene: TRBV5-6; clone size: NA; CDR3 protein: CASRLAGGNIQYF; CDR3 DNA: TGTGCCAGCAGACTAGCGGGAGGCAATATTCAGTACTTC
J gene: TRBJ2-1; D gene: NA; V gene: TRBV19; clone size: once; CDR3 protein: CASSSQGSEQFF; CDR3 DNA: TGTGCCAGTAGTTCCCAGGGGAGTGAGCAGTTCTTC
J gene: TRBJ1-2; D gene: NA; V gene: TRBV11-2; clone size: NA; CDR3 protein: CASSLFPSSRGYTF; CDR3 DNA: TGTGCCAGCAGCTTATTCCCCAGTTCTCGTGGCTACACCTTC